A selection of T cell receptor beta chains follows, all from one sample in a study of PD-1 blockade in classical Hodgkin lymphoma. Profiling relied on immunoSEQ multiplex PCR, and the TCRdb table lists in-frame clones only, not all of them. Seen here are approximately 90,000 clones, about 93% observed once, and the top ten hold less than 3%. Sequenced here: peripheral blood mononuclear cells (PBMCs), sampled before the second cycle of nivolumab. These receptors all stem from a human donor with classical Hodgkin lymphoma. Each CDR3 is given with its conserved first and last residue. A D gene is named only where the DNA matches it firmly. A clone size is listed for some rows: how often the clone was seen (once, few, many), or a class if it is expanded.

- - TRBV25-1 CASSDQGPVWYEQYF
TRBD2 few TRBV27 CASSQPGTSGSSTDTQYF
TRBD1 - TRBV6-4 CASSDAGGIYNEQFF
- - TRBV6-6 CASQVNNSPLHF
TRBD2 - TRBV27 CASKMAGGPSETQYF
- few TRBV10-3 CAISESSRGRGGSYEQYF
- - TRBV30 CAWSVGGAGLSNTQYF
TRBD2 - TRBV7-2 CASSFGLAGTQYF
TRBD2 - TRBV7-9 CASSPRTSGSGAYEQYF
TRBD1 - TRBV4-1 CASSQGTGLNEKLFF
- once TRBV30 CAWTHSTGELFF
TRBD1 - TRBV7-6 CASGGQGPPYGYTF
- - TRBV28 CASSTILGRQTEAFF
TRBD2 - TRBV6-5 CASSETSGIGEQYF
- - TRBV27 CASSLLGAREQFF
- - TRBV9 CASTETSYGYTF
TRBD2 - TRBV10-1 CASSASGPARDTDTQYF
- - TRBV7-9 CASSLSLSGYNEQFF
- - TRBV6-1 CAGRDNTF
TRBD1 - TRBV18 CASSTRTGTMNTEAFF
- - TRBV19 CASLLRASYGYTF
TRBD1 once TRBV19 CASSVVGQGLSGANVLTF
- - TRBV13 CASRRTISSYEQYF
TRBD2 once TRBV18 CASSRVLKGLQETQYF
- - TRBV5-5 CASSLDRGYEQYF
TRBD1 - TRBV11-2 CASRPDRGRTGELFF
- - TRBV19 CASSIGGEPHSNQPQHF
- - TRBV5-1 CASSLEAGGGLAKNIQYF
TRBD1 - TRBV19 CASSMGQGNEQYF
- - TRBV27 CASSLLGTGNTIYF
TRBD1 - TRBV6-1 CASQRGTGSPYGYTF
- - TRBV18 CASSGQSSGNTIYF
- - TRBV18 CASSPTVSGEEQYF